This TCR beta chain derives from a study of response to subunit inactivated influenza vaccine (dated by TCRdb to between 2017 and 2018). Broadly, across the study: To follow how T cells responded to a trivalent subunit inactivated influenza vaccine, the researchers relied on deep quantitative profiling of the T cell receptor repertoire. The study at large found these results: According to the authors, only a limited number of new T cells may be recruited by each seasonal influenza vaccination.

CDR1 and CDR2, per the germline V gene, are LGHNA and YNFKEQ. Including cysteine and phenylalanine, the CDR3 has 14 amino acids. Solely the CDR3 DNA is kept, with 42 bases framed from the first base. V is reduced by 4 bases and J by 7 bases, leaving a spacing of 14 bases between them. Details on this clonotype: Its target antigen remains unknown. Base quality data are lacking; no much larger clone is found one base away.

Preparation of the library involved RT-PCR. Data came from an Illumina HiSeq 2500. TCRdb reprocessed the public reads (quality trimming at Q25 with fastp, clone calling with MiXCR) and kept in-frame beta chains. Merged by CDR3 protein, the rows form single entries marked with the most common genes and DNA. The sample contains 500,000 to 550,000 distinct CDR3 sequences, approximately 22% of them found a single time. Approximately 3% of the sample comes from the top ten. These records were also assigned to another study, of T cells expressing NK-cell markers. Reported in the second study: The TCR beta cDNA libraries were made using 5'RACE template switching, a step that added both a universal primer site and unique molecular identifiers. Three sorted T-cell subsets (CD3+CD56+NKG2C+, CD3+CD56+NKG2C- and CD3+CD56-NKG2C+) from seven to nine donors had their TCR beta-chain repertoires profiled. Of the eight sequenced donors, seven were found to be HCMV-seropositive and one was found to be HCMV-seronegative. In several experiments an anti-gammadeltaTCR antibody was added to restrict sorting to alphabetaTCR-expressing T cells. In roughly six donors, the dominant CD3+CD56+NKG2C+ clonotypes ranked among the top 10 CD8+ clonotypes, making up roughly 1.0-8% of CD8+ T cells. Those dominant clonotypes were again the most abundant among CD3+CD56-NKG2C+ cells in a few donors, at roughly 25-65%. It remained unclear whether the expanded NKG2C-expressing T cell clones were specific for HCMV antigens. The eight sequenced donors were randomly selected healthy volunteers, three men and five women. A commercial ELISA kit detecting HCMV-specific IgG in serum was used to determine HCMV serostatus. Peripheral blood mononuclear cells were isolated from blood by Ficoll density gradient centrifugation. CD4+ and CD8+ T cells were isolated from PBMC by magnetic immunoseparation with Miltenyi isolation kits. cDNA synthesis was primed from the TCR beta constant segment and was followed by two successive PCR amplification steps. The libraries were sequenced on Illumina HiSeq 2000/2500, MiSeq or NextSeq, producing 2 x 150 bp reads. MIGEC handled demultiplexing of the reads and grouping by UMI, while MiTCR was used to assemble and quantify clonotypes. To exclude erroneous sequences, only TCR cDNA sequences supported by at least two reads were retained. Downstream repertoire analysis used the tcR package, and clonotypes were matched across fractions by CDR3 nucleotide sequence plus V segment. Antigen specificity was annotated against VDJdb with VDJmatch, allowing one amino acid substitution in CDR3.

Sequencing used CD4+ T cells sorted from PBMCs, obtained roughly 13 days after vaccination. The receptor was isolated from a man aged 45-65 years who received an inactivated influenza vaccine. Donor details come from another sample of the same person, matched by shared clones. The chain links TRBV4-2 with TRBJ2-1; TRBD2 might be the D gene, on 5 matching bases. This receptor has the CDR3 CASSRGMGKNEQFF. The sequenced DNA: TGTGCCAGCAGCCGAGGGATGGGGAAAAATGAGCAGTTCTTC.